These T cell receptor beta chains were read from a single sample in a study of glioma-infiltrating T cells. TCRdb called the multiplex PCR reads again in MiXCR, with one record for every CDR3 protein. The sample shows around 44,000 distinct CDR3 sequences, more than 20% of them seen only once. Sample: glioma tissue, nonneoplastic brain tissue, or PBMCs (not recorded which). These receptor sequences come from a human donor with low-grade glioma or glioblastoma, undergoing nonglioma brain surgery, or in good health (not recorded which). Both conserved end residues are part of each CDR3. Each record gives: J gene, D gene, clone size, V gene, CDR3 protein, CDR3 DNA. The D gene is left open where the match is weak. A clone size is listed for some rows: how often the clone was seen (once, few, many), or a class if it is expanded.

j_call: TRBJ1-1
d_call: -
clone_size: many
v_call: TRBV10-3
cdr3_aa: CAIRPGHQNTEAFF
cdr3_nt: TGTGCCATCCGGCCAGGACACCAGAACACTGAAGCTTTCTTT

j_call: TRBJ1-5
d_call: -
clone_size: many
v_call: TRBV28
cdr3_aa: CATDRYSNQPQHF
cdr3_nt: TGTGCCACCGACAGGTATAGCAATCAGCCCCAGCATTTT

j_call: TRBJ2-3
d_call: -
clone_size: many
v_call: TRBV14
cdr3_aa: CASSQDLWLSTDTQYF
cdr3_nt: TGTGCCAGCAGCCAAGATTTGTGGCTTTCCACAGATACGCAGTATTTT

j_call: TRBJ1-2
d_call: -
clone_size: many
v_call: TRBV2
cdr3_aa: CASRRINYGYTF
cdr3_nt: TGTGCCAGCCGAAGAATTAACTATGGCTACACCTTC

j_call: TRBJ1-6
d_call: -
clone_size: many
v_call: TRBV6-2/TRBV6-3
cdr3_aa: CAAADPGSSPLHF
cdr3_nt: TGTGCCGCCGCGGATCCAGGGAGTTCACCCCTCCACTTT

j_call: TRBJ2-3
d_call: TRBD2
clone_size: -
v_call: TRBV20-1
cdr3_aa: CSAIDRGTSGGGDTQYF
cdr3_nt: TGCAGTGCTATAGACAGGGGGACTAGCGGGGGGGGCGATACGCAGTATTTT

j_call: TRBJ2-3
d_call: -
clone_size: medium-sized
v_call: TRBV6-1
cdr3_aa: CASSYSLGTDTQYF
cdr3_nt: TGTGCCAGCAGTTATAGCCTCGGCACAGATACGCAGTATTTT

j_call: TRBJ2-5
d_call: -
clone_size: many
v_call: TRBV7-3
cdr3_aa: CASSFNGLHRETQYF
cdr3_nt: TGTGCCAGCAGCTTTAACGGATTACATAGAGAGACCCAGTACTTC

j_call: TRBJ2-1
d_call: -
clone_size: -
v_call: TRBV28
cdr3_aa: CASRTTGGEQFF
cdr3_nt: TGTGCCAGCAGGACGACGGGGGGCGAGCAGTTCTTC

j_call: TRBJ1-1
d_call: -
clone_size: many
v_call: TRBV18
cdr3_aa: CASSPRSTGNTEAFF
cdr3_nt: TGTGCCAGCTCACCAAGGTCAACAGGGAACACTGAAGCTTTCTTT

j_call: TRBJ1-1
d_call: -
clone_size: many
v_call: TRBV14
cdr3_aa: CASSLLTGQNTEAFF
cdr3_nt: TGTGCCAGCAGCCTCCTGACAGGACAGAACACTGAAGCTTTCTTT

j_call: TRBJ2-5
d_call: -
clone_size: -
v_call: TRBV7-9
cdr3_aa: CASSTFMVERPYQETQYF
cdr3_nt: TGTGCCAGCAGCACCTTCATGGTCGAGAGGCCTTACCAAGAGACCCAGTACTTC

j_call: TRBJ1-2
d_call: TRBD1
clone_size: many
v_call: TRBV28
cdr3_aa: CASSSRDSNYGYTF
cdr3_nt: TGTGCCAGCAGTTCTCGGGACAGCAACTATGGCTACACCTTC

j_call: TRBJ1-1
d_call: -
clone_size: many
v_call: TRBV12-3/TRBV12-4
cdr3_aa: CASSLSSGRGTEAFF
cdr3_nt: TGTGCCAGCAGTTTGTCCTCGGGGCGGGGGACTGAAGCTTTCTTT

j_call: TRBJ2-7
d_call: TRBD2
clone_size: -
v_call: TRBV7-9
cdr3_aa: CASSKGLADHRTSSYEQYF
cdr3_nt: TGTGCCAGCAGCAAAGGACTAGCGGACCACCGTACAAGCTCCTACGAGCAGTACTTC

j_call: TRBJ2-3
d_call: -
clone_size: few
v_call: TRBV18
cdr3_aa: CASSPPLTDTQYF
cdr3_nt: TGTGCCAGCTCACCACCCCTCACAGATACGCAGTATTTT

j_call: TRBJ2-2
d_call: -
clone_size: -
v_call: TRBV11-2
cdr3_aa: CASSTEPLPNTGELFF
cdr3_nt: TGTGCCAGCAGCACCGAGCCTCTTCCCAACACCGGGGAGCTGTTTTTT

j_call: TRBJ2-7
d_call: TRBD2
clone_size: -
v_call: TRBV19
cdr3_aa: CASSWGTSTYEQYF
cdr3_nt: TGTGCCAGTAGCTGGGGGACTAGCACCTACGAGCAGTACTTC

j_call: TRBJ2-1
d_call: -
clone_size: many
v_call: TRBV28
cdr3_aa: CASSWREMSEQFF
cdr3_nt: TGTGCCAGCAGTTGGCGGGAAATGAGTGAGCAGTTCTTC

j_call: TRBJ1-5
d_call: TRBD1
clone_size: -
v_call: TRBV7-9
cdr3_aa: CASRPSGQGLNQPQHF
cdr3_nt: TGTGCCAGCAGACCCTCTGGACAGGGGTTAAATCAGCCCCAGCATTTT

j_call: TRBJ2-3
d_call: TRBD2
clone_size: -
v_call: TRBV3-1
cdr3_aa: CASSQGTSGLDTQYF
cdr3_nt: TGTGCCAGCAGCCAAGGGACTAGCGGGTTGGATACGCAGTATTTT

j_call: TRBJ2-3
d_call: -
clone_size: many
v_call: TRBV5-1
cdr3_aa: CASSFADTQYF
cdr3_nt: TGCGCCAGCAGCTTTGCAGATACGCAGTATTTT

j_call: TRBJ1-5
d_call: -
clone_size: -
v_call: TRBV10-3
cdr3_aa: CVISEGRAEQPQHF
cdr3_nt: TGTGTTATCAGTGAGGGCAGGGCAGAGCAGCCCCAGCATTTT

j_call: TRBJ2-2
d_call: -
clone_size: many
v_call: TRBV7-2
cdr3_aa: CASSPRTYTGELFF
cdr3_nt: TGTGCCAGCAGCCCGCGGACCTACACCGGGGAGCTGTTTTTT

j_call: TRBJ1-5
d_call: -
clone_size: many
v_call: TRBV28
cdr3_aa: CASSLWDSNQPQHF
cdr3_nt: TGTGCCAGCAGTTTATGGGACAGCAATCAGCCCCAGCATTTT

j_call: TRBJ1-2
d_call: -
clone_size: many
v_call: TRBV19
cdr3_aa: CASTKAEGNYGYTF
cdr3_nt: TGTGCCAGTACCAAAGCCGAGGGTAACTATGGCTACACCTTC

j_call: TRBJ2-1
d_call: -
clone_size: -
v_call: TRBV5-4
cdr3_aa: CASSLQGSEQFF
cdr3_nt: TGTGCCAGCAGCTTACAGGGCTCTGAGCAGTTCTTC

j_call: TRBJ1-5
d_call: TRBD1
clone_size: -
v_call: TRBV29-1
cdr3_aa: CSVAQGDRPQHF
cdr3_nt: TGCAGCGTTGCACAGGGGGATCGGCCCCAGCATTTT

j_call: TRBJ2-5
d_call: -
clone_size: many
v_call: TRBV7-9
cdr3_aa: CASSFPGDETQYF
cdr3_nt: TGTGCCAGCAGCTTTCCGGGGGACGAGACCCAGTACTTC

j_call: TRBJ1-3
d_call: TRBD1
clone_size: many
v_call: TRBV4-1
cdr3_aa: CASSQVGTGSGNTIYF
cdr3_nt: TGCGCCAGCAGCCAAGTCGGGACAGGATCTGGAAACACCATATATTTT

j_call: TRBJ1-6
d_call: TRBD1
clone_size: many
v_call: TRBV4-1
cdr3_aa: CASSQDEMTGFYNSPLHF
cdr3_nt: TGCGCCAGCAGCCAAGATGAAATGACAGGGTTCTATAATTCACCCCTCCACTTT

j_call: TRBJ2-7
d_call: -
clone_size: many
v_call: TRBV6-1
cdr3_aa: CASTDPGSSYEQYF
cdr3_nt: TGTGCCAGCACCGACCCCGGGAGCTCCTACGAGCAGTACTTC